Each of the 20 T cell receptor beta chains below was sequenced from the same sample in a study of T cell repertoires in cytomegalovirus infection. TCRdb itself ran the reads through MiXCR, one entry per CDR3 protein. The table shows some 920,000 distinct CDR3 sequences, with more than 25% occurring only once. Their specific antigens are unknown. Sequencing used cultured CD8+ T cells from PBMCs, obtained from culture after CMV antigen stimulation. These receptors were collected from a human donor in good health (CMV status not recorded). Some clones in this sample may be carry-over from other donors' samples.

This clonotype was observed a handful of times. The chain links TRBV28 to TRBJ1-3; 8 bases line up with TRBD1. After removal of 4 bases from V and 0 bases from J, the junction contained 14 bases not matched to a gene. The CDR3 is 19 amino acids. Germline V CDR1 and CDR2: MDHEN, SYDVKM. CDR3 bases: TGTGCCAGCAGTTCCTGGACAGGGTCTGTATTCAGCTCTGGAAACACCATATATTTT. It translates to CASSSWTGSVFSSGNTIYF. Supplemented by reference TRBV28 and TRBJ1-3, the full variable domain reads DVKVTQSSRYLVKRTGEKVFLECVQDMDHENMFWYRQDPGLGLRLIYFSYDVKMKEKGDIPEGYSVSREKKERFSLILESASTNQTSMYLCASSSWTGSVFSSGNTIYFGEGSWLTVV.

The chain links TRBV29-1 to TRBJ2-2; 8 bases agree with TRBD1. Trimming took 6 bases from V and 0 from J; bases not matched to a gene: 0. The CDR3 runs to 13 residues. The germline CDR1 and CDR2 sequences are SQVTM and ANQGSEA. CDR3 sequence (DNA): TGCAGCGTGACAGGGGCGAACACCGGGGAGCTGTTTTTT. It yields the protein CSVTGANTGELFF.

Here the CDR3 reads CASSLWGRDTEAFF. CDR3 bases: TGTGCCAGCAGCCTTTGGGGGAGGGATACTGAAGCTTTCTTT. This sequence joins TRBV3-1 and TRBJ1-1, with D possibly being TRBD1 (5 bases). The CDR3 extends over 14 amino acids. V was pared by 4 bases and J by 5 bases, with 14 bases between. Per germline, CDR1 LGHDT and CDR2 YNNKEL (reference sequence).

This sequence joins TRBV4-1 and TRBJ1-2; D not certain. This CDR3 comprises 14 residues. Between the trimmed V and J ends, which lost 1 base and 2 bases, there was a span of 8 bases. Germline-derived CDR1 and CDR2 are MGHRA and YSYEKL. The CDR3 loop is CASSQGSGNYGYTF. The CDR3 DNA follows: TGCGCCAGCAGCCAAGGGTCTGGGAACTATGGCTACACCTTC.

The V gene is TRBV28, the J gene TRBJ2-3, with 11 nucleotides matching TRBD2. This CDR3 spans 17 amino acids. V was pared by 5 bases and J by 2 bases, with 9 bases of the junction left unmatched. Germline-derived CDR1 and CDR2 are MDHEN and SYDVKM. CDR3 nucleotides: TGTGCCAGCAGTCGTCCCACTAGCGGGGGTAACACAGATACGCAGTATTTT. Translated: CASSRPTSGGNTDTQYF.

V is TRBV27 and J is TRBJ2-5, with D perhaps matching TRBD1 or TRBD2 (5 bases each). Trimming took off 6 bases at V and 9 bases at J, with 17 bases between the two ends. The length of the CDR3 is 13 residues. CDR1 MNHEY and CDR2 SMNVEV come from the germline V gene (reference sequence). CDR3: CASSPGRIVAQYF. In DNA form, the CDR3 reads TGTGCCAGCAGCCCGGGGCGGATAGTGGCCCAGTACTTC.

This clonotype was detected a few times. The V call is TRBV4-1, the J call TRBJ1-2; weak D call: TRBD1 (6 bases). Germline assignment: CDR1 MGHRA and CDR2 YSYEKL. V lost 0 bases and J lost 6, with 14 bases in between. The CDR3 runs 15 residues. This CDR3 reads CASSQEWGRSDGYTF. CDR3 bases: TGCGCCAGCAGCCAAGAGTGGGGGCGCTCGGATGGCTACACCTTC.

The chain employs TRBV6-5 and TRBJ2-7; D is undetermined. V lost 3 bases and J 3 bases, leaving 9 bases between the germline ends. This CDR3 spans 13 amino acids. Germline loops: CDR1 MNHEY, CDR2 SVGAGI. CDR3 in amino acids: CASSYGDLYEQYF. CDR3 sequence (DNA): TGTGCCAGCAGTTATGGAGACCTCTACGAGCAGTACTTC.

This rearrangement joins TRBV7-6 to TRBJ1-2; 7 bases map to TRBD1. CDR1 and CDR2 from the germline V gene are SGHVS and FNYEAQ. The CDR3 contains 18 residues. V lost 0 bases, J lost 0 bases, and 10 bases stayed unmatched. CDR3 nucleotides: TGTGCCAGCAGCTTAGCAAGATTCGGGGACAGAACTAACTATGGCTACACCTTC. Amino acids: CASSLARFGDRTNYGYTF.

For the CDR3, the DNA is TGTGCCAGCAGTTGGGGGGGCTTGTTGGGTGAGCAGTTCTTC. This sequence encodes CASSWGGLLGEQFF. This sequence joins TRBV28 and TRBJ2-1; D is possibly TRBD2 (7 bases). Germline V gene sequence: CDR1 MDHEN, CDR2 SYDVKM. Trimming shortened V by 4 bases and J by 9 bases, and 16 bases separated the two germline ends. The CDR3 is 14 amino acids.

The chain uses TRBV7-9 and TRBJ1-5; no clear D. This CDR3 is 15 amino acids long. CDR1 is SEHNR and CDR2 is FQNEAQ in the germline V gene (reference sequence). V was shortened by 6 bases and J by 7 bases, with 19 bases between the two germline ends. The CDR3 nucleotides are TGTGCCAGCAGTTCAGGCCTCGGGCCGGGCCAGCCCCAGCATTTT. It encodes CASSSGLGPGQPQHF.

V and J are TRBV7-3 and TRBJ1-1; tentatively, D is TRBD1 (6 bases). There are 17 residues in the CDR3. V lost 4 bases, J lost 1 base, and 19 bases lay in between. Germline CDR1 and CDR2: SGHTA and FQGTGA. DNA of the CDR3: TGTGCCAGCAGCTCAATAGGGGGGGACATCGCGAACACTGAAGCTTTCTTT. Translated: CASSSIGGDIANTEAFF.

Remarks on this clonotype: In this CDR3 the conserved last residue, phenylalanine or tryptophan, is missing, so a read error is likely. The rearrangement joins TRBV12-3 or TRBV12-4 to TRBJ2-4, with unresolved D. The CDR3 totals 15 residues. V was clipped by 4 bases and J by 7 bases, with 17 bases between them. CDR3 region: CASSYVWGNENIQYC. The DNA for the CDR3 is TGTGCCAGCAGTTACGTTTGGGGAAATGAGAACATTCAGTACTGC.

V gene TRBV7-9 combines with J gene TRBJ1-3; no reliable D call. The CDR3 has 15 amino acids. From germline, CDR1 is SEHNR and CDR2 FQNEAQ (reference sequence). The germline V and J ends were trimmed by 1 base and 2 bases, with 9 bases remaining between them. The CDR3 nucleotides are TGTGCCAGCAGCTTAGATGCAGAGGCTGGAAACACCATATATTTT. Translation: CASSLDAEAGNTIYF.

The chain recombines TRBV7-9 with TRBJ2-2; no clear D gene. CDR1 and CDR2 (germline): SEHNR, FQNEAQ (reference sequence). V was trimmed by 7 bases and J by 6 bases, leaving 15 bases between them. The length of the CDR3 is 14 residues. Here the CDR3 reads CASTNPVNSGELFF. CDR3 nucleotide sequence: TGTGCCAGCACCAATCCTGTGAATTCCGGGGAGCTGTTTTTT.

This clonotype was seen more than once but under ten times. This chain uses TRBV6-1 with TRBJ2-2; TRBD2 matches at 8 bases. V lost 1 base to trimming and J lost 4 bases; unmatched junction nucleotides: 5. Per germline, CDR1 MNHNS and CDR2 SASEGT. CDR3 length: 16 amino acids. The CDR3 DNA is TGTGCCAGCAGTGAAGTATCGGGGGGGCCCACCGGGGAGCTGTTTTTT. It translates to CASSEVSGGPTGELFF.

This clonotype was recorded a few times. This may be a read error: a much more frequent sequence differs by one nucleotide. The chain combines TRBV7-9 with TRBJ1-1; no clear D. V lost 4 bases to trimming and J lost 6 bases, with 6 bases between them. The CDR3 runs to 11 residues. Per the germline V gene, CDR1 is SEHNR and CDR2 is FQNEAQ (reference sequence). The CDR3: CASSSAPEAFF. CDR3 in DNA: TGTGCCAGCAGCTCCGCACCTGAAGCTTTCTTT.

This clonotype was detected a few times. J is TRBJ1-2 and V is TRBV25-1; D uncertain. Trimming stripped 3 bases from V and 0 bases from J, with 11 bases between. The CDR3 consists of 15 residues. Germline CDR1 reads MGHDK; CDR2 reads SYGVNS. In nucleotides, the CDR3 is TGTGCCAGCAGTGATCCGGACCGACCTAACTATGGCTACACCTTC. Translating gives CASSDPDRPNYGYTF.

This clonotype was recorded at least ten times. V is TRBV7-2 and J is TRBJ2-1, with D perhaps TRBD1 (6 bases). V lost 2 bases to trimming and J lost 1 base, with 12 bases between them. The CDR3 is made up of 16 amino acids. Germline CDR1 is SGHTA and CDR2 is FQGNSA. CDR3 sequence: CASSLSQGRSYNEQFF. The CDR3 DNA follows: TGTGCCAGCAGCTTAAGTCAGGGGAGATCCTACAATGAGCAGTTCTTC.

This clonotype appeared a few times. The V gene is TRBV3-1, the J gene TRBJ2-7; D gene unclear. Looked up from germline, CDR1 is LGHDT and CDR2 is YNNKEL (reference sequence). V gave up 0 bases and J gave up 6 bases, with 9 bases separating them. The CDR3 is 13 residues long. The CDR3: CASSQDGHGEQYV. Here the CDR3 DNA reads TGTGCCAGCAGCCAAGACGGGCACGGCGAGCAGTACGTC.